This entry describes one T cell receptor beta chain. Its specificity is unknown. The record originates from a study of cytomegalovirus exposure and HLA in healthy donors. Study-level findings and limits: The tendency of first-cohort TCR clusters to co-occur in the roughly 110 validation repertoires was identified by a subsequent analysis. It was confirmed in vitro that a few of the CMV-associated chains were specific for CMV antigens.

After removal of 3 bases from V and 8 bases from J, the junction contained 15 bases not matched to a gene. CDR1 is SGDLS and CDR2 is YYNGEE in the germline V gene. CDR3 length: 18 residues. Sequencing was performed with immunoSEQ multiplex PCR; in TCRdb, only in-frame clones are kept and a portion is missing. The table includes about 280,000 clones, approximately 83% detected once. This sequence originates from a woman aged 18-29 years in good health and CMV-seronegative. The specimen was PBMCs. V gene TRBV9 combines with J gene TRBJ2-1; 12 bases are shared with TRBD2. The CDR3 nucleotides read TGTGCCAGCAGCGGAGAGGGACTAGCGGGTCCCTTGAGGCATGAGCAGTTCTTC. Translated, it gives CASSGEGLAGPLRHEQFF.